This T cell receptor (beta chain) stems from a study of T cell responses to AZD1222 COVID-19 vaccine (dated by TCRdb to 2020 to 2023). Regarding the study in general: A total of 233 trial participants underwent TCR sequencing, of whom roughly 210 received two doses of AZD1222 and roughly 25 received two doses of the MenACWY control vaccine. Trial participants were enrolled into age subgroups of 18-55, 56-69 and 70-plus years, which contained about 150, 28 and 57 TCR-sequenced participants, respectively. Broad study findings and their caveats: Reportedly, close to half of the unique spike-specific TCRs recognized epitopes lying outside the regions that are mutated in the B.1.351 and B.1.1.7 variants. Because no day 14 peak-response samples were available, repertoires were characterized only after the peak T cell response. CD4 TCRs associated with the vaccine covered the entire spike protein, and the dominant responses were in regions 160-218 and 743-854. After two AZD1222 doses, both the breadth and the depth of spike-specific TCRs were significantly higher than at day 0 and than in MenACWY recipients. Most participants were white British and females outnumbered males, and the authors suggested that clonal diversity may have been underestimated. Conclusions about previously exposed vaccinees are limited, since just five to seven AZD1222 recipients were seropositive for SARS-CoV-2 at baseline. The 56-69-year group was small, and its depth increase did not reach significance, likely because of low power.

The CDR3 regions of human TCRbeta chains were subjected to immunosequencing. The study's processing was this. Repertoire TCRs were checked for matches against a reference library of SARS-CoV-2-specific TCRs that had been generated using the MIRA antigen-specificity platform. Breadth meant the fraction of unique TCRs that were SARS-CoV-2-associated, whereas depth meant the fraction of total T cells that were SARS-CoV-2-associated. Using the MIRA data, every spike-specific TCR was mapped to the spike region that the TCR reacted to and assigned to either a CD4 or a CD8 class. Log10-transformed breadth and depth values were compared by one-way ANOVA with Sidak's multiple comparisons tests. TCRdb stores this immuneACCESS table with in-frame sequences only. Part of the clones is absent; in the studies checked, under half of the shortfall reflects unresolved V genes, and no reason is known for the rest. V, J and clone size are taken as reported in that table, and D and trimming were inferred from the DNA itself. The sample table shows some 100,000 clones, and approximately 88% are seen once. Jointly, the top ten make up 13% of the sample.

This clone was detected ten times or more. What antigen it recognizes has not been identified. It has no much larger one-base neighbor in the sample; base qualities were not kept. This specimen includes other DNA sequences encoding the same CDR3. V drops 1 base and J drops 2 bases, leaving 11 bases in between. The cysteine opens and the phenylalanine closes a CDR3 of 15 amino acids. The sequence is cut down to CDR3 DNA, 45 bases in frame from base 1. CDR1 SEHNR and CDR2 FQNEAQ are derived from the germline V gene (reference sequence). In light of the paper, this sample's time point label describes: baseline before first vaccination. The sample's treatment or condition label, decoded: meningococcal conjugate vaccine given as trial control. Vaccinee samples came from UK trials COV001 and COV002, including a single-blind randomized controlled phase 2/3 trial of AZD1222 (ChAdOx1 nCoV-19) in healthy adults. For TCRbeta chain sequencing, PBMC samples from trial participants were taken at day 0 and at day 28 after the second dose.

This TCR came from an adult in good health. The sequencing here drew on peripheral blood, taken on day 0 of MenACWY control vaccination. The rearrangement joined TRBV7-9 to TRBJ1-2; the D gene is unclear. The CDR3 region has the sequence CASSLGVAGNYGYTF. The sequenced DNA: TGTGCCAGCAGCTTAGGGGTGGCGGGGAACTATGGCTACACCTTC.